This T cell receptor (beta chain) was identified during a study of CD8 T cells in Susac syndrome. RNA in amounts of roughly 0.5 to 1 ug was reverse transcribed with random hexamers. In TCRdb, the immunoSEQ multiplex PCR reads were re-called with MiXCR into one record per CDR3 protein. The sample includes approximately 110,000 distinct CDR3 sequences, around 94% of them seen just once. This TCR was recovered from a human donor in good health. The sample taken for sequencing was CD4+ T cells from PBMCs.

Written as DNA, the CDR3 is TGTGCCGTAGGACAGGGGGGAGATCAGCCCCAGCATTTT. Its translation is CAVGQGGDQPQHF. This chain connects TRBV2 to TRBJ1-5; TRBD1 matches at 10 bases. The CDR3 contains 13 residues. Looked up from germline, CDR1 is SNHLY and CDR2 is FYNNEI. Losses at the gene ends were 11 bases for V and 5 bases for J; bases not matched to a gene: 6.